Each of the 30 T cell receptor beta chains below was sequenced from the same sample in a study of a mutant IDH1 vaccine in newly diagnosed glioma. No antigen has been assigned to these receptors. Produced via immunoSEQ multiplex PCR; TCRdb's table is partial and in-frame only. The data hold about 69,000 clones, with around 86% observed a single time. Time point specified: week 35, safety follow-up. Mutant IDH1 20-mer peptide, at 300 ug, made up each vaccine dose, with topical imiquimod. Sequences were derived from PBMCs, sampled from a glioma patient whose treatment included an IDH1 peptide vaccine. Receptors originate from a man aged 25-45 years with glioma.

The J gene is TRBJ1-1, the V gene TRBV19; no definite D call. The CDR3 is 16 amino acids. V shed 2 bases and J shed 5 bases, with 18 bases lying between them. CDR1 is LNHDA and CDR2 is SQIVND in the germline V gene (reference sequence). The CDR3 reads CASSILVGWGRTEAFF. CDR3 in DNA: TGTGCCAGTAGTATATTGGTCGGGTGGGGTCGGACTGAAGCTTTCTTT.

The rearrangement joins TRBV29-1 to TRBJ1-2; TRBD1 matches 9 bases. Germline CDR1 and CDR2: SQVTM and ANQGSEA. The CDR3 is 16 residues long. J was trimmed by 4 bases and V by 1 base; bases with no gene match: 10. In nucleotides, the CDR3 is TGCAGCGTTGAAGGGGGACAGGGAGAGAATTCCTATGGCTACACCTTC. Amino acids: CSVEGGQGENSYGYTF.

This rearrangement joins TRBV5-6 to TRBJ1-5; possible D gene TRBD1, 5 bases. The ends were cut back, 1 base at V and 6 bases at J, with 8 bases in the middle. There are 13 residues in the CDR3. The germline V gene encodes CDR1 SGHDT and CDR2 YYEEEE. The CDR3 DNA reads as TGTGCCAGCAGCTTGTGGGGGGGTCAGCCCCAGCATTTT. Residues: CASSLWGGQPQHF.

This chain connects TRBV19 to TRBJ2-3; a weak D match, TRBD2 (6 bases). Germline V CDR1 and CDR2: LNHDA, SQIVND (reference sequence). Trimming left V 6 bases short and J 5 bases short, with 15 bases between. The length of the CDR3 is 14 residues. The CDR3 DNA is TGTGCCAGTAGCACCGGGCCGGGACTAGATACGCAGTATTTT. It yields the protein CASSTGPGLDTQYF. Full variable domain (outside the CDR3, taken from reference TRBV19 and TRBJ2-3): DGGITQSPKYLFRKEGQNVTLSCEQNLNHDAMYWYRQDPGQGLRLIYYSQIVNDFQKGDIAEGYSVSREKKESFPLTVTSAQKNPTAFYLCASSTGPGLDTQYFGPGTRLTVL.

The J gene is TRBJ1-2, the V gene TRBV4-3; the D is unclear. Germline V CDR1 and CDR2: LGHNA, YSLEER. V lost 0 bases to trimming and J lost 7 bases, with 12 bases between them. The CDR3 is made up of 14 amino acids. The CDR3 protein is CASSQDYGGSGYTF. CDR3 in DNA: TGCGCCAGCAGCCAAGATTACGGAGGAAGTGGCTACACCTTC.

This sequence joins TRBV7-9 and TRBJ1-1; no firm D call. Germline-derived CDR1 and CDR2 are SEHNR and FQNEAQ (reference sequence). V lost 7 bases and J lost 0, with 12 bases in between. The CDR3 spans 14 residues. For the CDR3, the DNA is TGTGCCAGCACCCCTTCGGGCGTGAACACTGAAGCTTTCTTT. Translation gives CASTPSGVNTEAFF.

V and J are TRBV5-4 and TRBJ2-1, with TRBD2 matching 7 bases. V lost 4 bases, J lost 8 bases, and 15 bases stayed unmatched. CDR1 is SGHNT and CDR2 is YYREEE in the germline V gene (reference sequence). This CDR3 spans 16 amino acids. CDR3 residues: CASSRGWGGMSDEQFF. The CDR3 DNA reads TGTGCCAGCAGCCGGGGCTGGGGGGGGATGTCCGATGAGCAGTTCTTC. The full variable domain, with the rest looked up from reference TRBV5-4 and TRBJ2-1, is ETGVTQSPTHLIKTRGQQVTLRCSSQSGHNTVSWYQQALGQGPQFIFQYYREEENGRGNFPPRFSGLQFPNYSSELNVNALELDDSALYLCASSRGWGGMSDEQFFGPGTRLTVL.

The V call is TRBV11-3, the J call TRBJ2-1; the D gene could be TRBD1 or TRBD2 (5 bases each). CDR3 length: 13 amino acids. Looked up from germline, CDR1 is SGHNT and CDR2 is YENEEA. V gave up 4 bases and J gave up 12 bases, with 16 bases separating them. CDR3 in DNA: TGTGCCAGCAGCTCCCAGGCGAGGGGTACGCAGTTCTTC. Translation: CASSSQARGTQFF.

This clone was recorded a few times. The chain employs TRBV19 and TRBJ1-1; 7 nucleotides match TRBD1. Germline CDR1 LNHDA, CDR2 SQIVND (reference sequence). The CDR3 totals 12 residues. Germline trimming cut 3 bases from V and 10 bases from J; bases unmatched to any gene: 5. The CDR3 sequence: CASSIGQAVAFF. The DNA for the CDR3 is TGTGCCAGTAGTATCGGACAGGCGGTAGCTTTCTTT.

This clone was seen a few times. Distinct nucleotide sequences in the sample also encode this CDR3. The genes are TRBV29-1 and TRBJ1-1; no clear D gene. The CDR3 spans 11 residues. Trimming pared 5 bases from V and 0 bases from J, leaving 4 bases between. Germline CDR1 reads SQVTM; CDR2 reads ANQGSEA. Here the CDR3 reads CSVLVNTEAFF. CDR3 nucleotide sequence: TGCAGCGTTCTGGTGAACACTGAAGCTTTCTTT.

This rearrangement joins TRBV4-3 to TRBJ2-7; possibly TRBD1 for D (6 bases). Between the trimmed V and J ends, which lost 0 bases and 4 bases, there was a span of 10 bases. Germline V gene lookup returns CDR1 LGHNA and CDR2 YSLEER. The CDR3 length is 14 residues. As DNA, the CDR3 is TGCGCCAGCAGCCAAGATCCAGGGGATTACGAGCAGTACTTC. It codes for CASSQDPGDYEQYF.

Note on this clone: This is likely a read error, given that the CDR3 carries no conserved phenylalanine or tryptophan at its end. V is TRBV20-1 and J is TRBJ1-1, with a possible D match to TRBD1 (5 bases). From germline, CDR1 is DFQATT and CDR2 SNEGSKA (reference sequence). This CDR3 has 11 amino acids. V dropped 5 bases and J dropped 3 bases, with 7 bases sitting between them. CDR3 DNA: TGCAGTGCTGTCAGGGACACTGAAGCTTTCTCT. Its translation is CSAVRDTEAFS.

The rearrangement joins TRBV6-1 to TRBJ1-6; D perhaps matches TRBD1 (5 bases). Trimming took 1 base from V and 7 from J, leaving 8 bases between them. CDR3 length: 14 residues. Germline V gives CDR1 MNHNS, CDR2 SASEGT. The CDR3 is CASSEGDGNSPLHF. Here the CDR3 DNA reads TGTGCCAGCAGTGAAGGGGACGGAAATTCACCCCTCCACTTT.

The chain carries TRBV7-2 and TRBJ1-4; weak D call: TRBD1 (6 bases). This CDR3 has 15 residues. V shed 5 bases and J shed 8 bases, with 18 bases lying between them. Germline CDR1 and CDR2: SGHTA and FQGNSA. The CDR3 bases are TGTGCCAGCAGCCCCTTAGGGGGGGCAGGCGAAAAACTGTTTTTT. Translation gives CASSPLGGAGEKLFF.

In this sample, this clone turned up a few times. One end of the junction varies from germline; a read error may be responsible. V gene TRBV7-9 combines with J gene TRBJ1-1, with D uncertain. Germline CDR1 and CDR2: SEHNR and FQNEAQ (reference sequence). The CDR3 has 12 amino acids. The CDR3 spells CASSPPHTEAFF. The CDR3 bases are TGTGCCAGCAGCCCTCCTCACACGGAAGCTTTCTTT.

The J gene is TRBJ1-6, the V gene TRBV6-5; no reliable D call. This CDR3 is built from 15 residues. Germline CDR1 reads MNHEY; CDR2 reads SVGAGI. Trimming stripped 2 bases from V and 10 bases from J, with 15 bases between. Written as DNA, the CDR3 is TGTGCCAGCAGTTACGATTGGGCGGCGACCTCACCCCTCCACTTT. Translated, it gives CASSYDWAATSPLHF.

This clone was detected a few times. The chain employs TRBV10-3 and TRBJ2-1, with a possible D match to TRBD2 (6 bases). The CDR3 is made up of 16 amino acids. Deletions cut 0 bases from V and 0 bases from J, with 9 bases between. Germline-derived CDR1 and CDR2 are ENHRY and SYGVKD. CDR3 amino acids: CAISESMGGSYNEQFF. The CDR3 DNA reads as TGTGCCATCAGTGAGTCGATGGGGGGCTCCTACAATGAGCAGTTCTTC.

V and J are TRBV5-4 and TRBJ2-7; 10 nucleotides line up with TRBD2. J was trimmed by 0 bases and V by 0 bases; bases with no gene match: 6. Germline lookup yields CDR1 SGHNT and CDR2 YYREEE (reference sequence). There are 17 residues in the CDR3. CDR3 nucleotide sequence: TGTGCCAGCAGCTTGGGGACTAGCGGTCCGAGCTCCTACGAGCAGTACTTC. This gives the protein CASSLGTSGPSSYEQYF.

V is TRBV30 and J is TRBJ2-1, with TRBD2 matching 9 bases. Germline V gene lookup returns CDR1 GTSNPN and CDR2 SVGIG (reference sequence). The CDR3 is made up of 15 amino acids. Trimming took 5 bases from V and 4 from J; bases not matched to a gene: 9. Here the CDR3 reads CAWLDLTSGYNEQFF. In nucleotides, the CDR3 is TGTGCCTGGCTGGATCTGACTAGCGGTTACAATGAGCAGTTCTTC. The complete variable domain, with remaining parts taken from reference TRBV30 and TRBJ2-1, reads SQTIHQWPATLVQPVGSPLSLECTVEGTSNPNLYWYRQAAGRGLQLLFYSVGIGQISSEVPQNLSASRPQDRQFILSSKKLLLSDSGFYLCAWLDLTSGYNEQFFGPGTRLTVL.

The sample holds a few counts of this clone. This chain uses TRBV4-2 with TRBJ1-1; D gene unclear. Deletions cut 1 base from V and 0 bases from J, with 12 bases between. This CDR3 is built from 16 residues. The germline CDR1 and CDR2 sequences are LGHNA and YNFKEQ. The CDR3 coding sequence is TGTGCCAGCAGCCAAGGTTCCTACAGTATGAACACTGAAGCTTTCTTT. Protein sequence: CASSQGSYSMNTEAFF.

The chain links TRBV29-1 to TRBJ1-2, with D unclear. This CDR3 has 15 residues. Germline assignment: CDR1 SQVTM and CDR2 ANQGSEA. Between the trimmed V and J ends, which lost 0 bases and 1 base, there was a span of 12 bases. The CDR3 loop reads CSVEDRTSINYGYTF. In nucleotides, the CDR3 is TGCAGCGTTGAAGATCGTACCTCCATTAACTATGGCTACACCTTC.

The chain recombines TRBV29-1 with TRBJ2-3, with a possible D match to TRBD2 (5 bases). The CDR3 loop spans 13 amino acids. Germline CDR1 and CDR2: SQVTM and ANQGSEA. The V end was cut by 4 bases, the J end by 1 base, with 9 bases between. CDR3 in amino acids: CSVVVGGTDTQYF. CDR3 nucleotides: TGCAGCGTTGTCGTGGGAGGCACAGATACGCAGTATTTT.

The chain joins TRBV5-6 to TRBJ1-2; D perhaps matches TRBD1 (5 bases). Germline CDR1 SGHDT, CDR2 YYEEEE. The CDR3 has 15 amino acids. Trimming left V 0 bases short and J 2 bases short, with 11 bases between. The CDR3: CASSLGGTVNYGYTF. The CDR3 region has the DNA TGTGCCAGCAGCTTGGGGGGGACGGTCAACTATGGCTACACCTTC.

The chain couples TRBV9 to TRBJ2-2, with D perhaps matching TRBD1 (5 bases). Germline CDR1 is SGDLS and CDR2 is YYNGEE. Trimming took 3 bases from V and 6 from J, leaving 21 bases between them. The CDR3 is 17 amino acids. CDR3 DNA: TGTGCCAGCAGCGCGTCCCATCTCCAGGGCGGACCCGGGGAGCTGTTTTTT. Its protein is CASSASHLQGGPGELFF. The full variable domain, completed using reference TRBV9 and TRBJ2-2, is DSGVTQTPKHLITATGQRVTLRCSPRSGDLSVYWYQQSLDQGLQFLIQYYNGEERAKGNILERFSAQQFPDLHSELNLSSLELGDSALYFCASSASHLQGGPGELFFGEGSRLTVL.

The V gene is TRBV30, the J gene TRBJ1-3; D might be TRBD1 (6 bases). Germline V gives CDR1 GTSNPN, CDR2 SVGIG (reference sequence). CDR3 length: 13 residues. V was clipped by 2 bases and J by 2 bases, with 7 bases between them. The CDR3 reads CAWSTGTGNTIYF. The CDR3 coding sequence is TGTGCCTGGAGTACAGGGACTGGAAACACCATATATTTT.

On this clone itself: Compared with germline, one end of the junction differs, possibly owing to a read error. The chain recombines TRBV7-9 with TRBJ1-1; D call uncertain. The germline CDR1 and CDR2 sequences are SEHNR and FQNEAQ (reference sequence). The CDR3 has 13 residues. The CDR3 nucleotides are TGCGCCAGCAGTTTCGGACGATACACTGAAGCTTTCTTT. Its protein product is CASSFGRYTEAFF.

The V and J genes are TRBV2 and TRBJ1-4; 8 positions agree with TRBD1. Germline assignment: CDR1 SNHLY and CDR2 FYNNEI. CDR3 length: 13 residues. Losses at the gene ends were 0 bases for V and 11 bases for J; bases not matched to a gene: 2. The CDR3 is CASSEARQGKLFF. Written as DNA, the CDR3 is TGTGCCAGCAGTGAAGCTCGACAGGGGAAACTGTTTTTT.

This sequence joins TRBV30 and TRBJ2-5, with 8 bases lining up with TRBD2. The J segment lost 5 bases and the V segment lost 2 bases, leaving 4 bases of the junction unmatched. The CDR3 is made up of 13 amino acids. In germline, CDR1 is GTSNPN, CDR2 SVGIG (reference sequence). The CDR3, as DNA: TGTGCCTGGAGTTCGGGACTAGAGGAGACCCAGTACTTC. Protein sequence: CAWSSGLEETQYF.

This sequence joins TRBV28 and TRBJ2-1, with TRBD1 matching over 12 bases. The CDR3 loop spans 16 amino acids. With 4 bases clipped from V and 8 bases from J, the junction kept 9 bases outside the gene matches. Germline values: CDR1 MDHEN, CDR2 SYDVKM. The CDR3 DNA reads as TGTGCCAGCAGTTCCAGGGTGGGACAGGGGGCTTATGAGCAGTTCTTC. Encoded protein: CASSSRVGQGAYEQFF.

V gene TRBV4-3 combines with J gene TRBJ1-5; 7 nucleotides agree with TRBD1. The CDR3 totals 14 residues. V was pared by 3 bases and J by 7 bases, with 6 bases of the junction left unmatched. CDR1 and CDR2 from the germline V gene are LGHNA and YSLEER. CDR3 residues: CASSHTGASQPQHF. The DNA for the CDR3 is TGCGCCAGCAGCCACACAGGGGCTAGCCAGCCCCAGCATTTT.